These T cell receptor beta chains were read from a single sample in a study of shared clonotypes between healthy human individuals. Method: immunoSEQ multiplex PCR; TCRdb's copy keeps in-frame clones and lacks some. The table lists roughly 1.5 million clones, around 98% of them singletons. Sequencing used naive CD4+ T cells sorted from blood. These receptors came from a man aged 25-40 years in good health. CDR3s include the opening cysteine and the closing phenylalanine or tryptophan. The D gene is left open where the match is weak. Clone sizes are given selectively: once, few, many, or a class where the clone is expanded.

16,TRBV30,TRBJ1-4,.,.,TGTGCCTGGAGTGTACTTCCTCGGGGGAGGGGTGAAAAACTGTTTTTT,CAWSVLPRGRGEKLFF
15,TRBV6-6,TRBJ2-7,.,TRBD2,TGTGCCAGCAGTTACGGAGCGGGAGCTGGTTACGAGCAGTACTTC,CASSYGAGAGYEQYF
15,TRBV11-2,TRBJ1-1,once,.,TGTGCCAGCAGCTCAGTCAACTACAGGAACACTGAAGCTTTCTTT,CASSSVNYRNTEAFF
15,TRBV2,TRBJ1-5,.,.,TGTGCCAGCAGTGAATTAACGAGTTACCATCAGCCCCAGCATTTT,CASSELTSYHQPQHF
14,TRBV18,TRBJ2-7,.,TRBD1,TGTGCCACCAAACCGCGGACAGGGACCTACGAGCAGTACTTC,CATKPRTGTYEQYF
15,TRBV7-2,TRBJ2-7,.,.,TGTGCCAGCAGCCCCAATGTGGGCACCAGCCACGAGCAGTACTTC,CASSPNVGTSHEQYF
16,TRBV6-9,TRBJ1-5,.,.,TGTGCCAGCAGTTACCTTACAGGAAGCCTCAATCAGCCCCAGCATTTT,CASSYLTGSLNQPQHF
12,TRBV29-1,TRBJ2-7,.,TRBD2,TGCAGCGTAATAGCGGGAGGCTACGAGCAGTACTTC,CSVIAGGYEQYF
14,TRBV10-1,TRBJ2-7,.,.,TGCGCCAGCAGTCCCCCGGGGATCAGCTACGAGCAGTACTTC,CASSPPGISYEQYF
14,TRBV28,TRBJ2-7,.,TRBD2,TGTGCCAGCATCCGAGCGGGAGGGGCCTACGAGCAGTACTTC,CASIRAGGAYEQYF
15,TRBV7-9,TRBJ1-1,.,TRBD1,TGTGCCAGCAGCAAACTTGGGACAGCGAACACTGAAGCTTTCTTT,CASSKLGTANTEAFF
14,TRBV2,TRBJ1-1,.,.,TGTGCCAGCAGTGAGCAGAGATTGAACACTGAAGCTTTCTTT,CASSEQRLNTEAFF
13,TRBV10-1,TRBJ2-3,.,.,TGCGCCAGCAGTGAGACCGGGACCGATACGCAGTATTTT,CASSETGTDTQYF
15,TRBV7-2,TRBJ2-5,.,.,TGTGCCAGCAGCACTCCGACAGGCCTGCTTGAGACCCAGTACTTC,CASSTPTGLLETQYF
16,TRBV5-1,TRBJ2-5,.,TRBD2,TGCGCCAGCTGTGATAGACTAGCCGGGGGATTGGAGACCCAGTACTTC,CASCDRLAGGLETQYF
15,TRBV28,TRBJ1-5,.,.,TGTGCCAGCAGCCCCGGCCCACAGAGGAATCAGCCCCAGCATTTT,CASSPGPQRNQPQHF
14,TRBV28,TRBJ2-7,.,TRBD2,TGTGGATCTGGGCTAGCGGGAGTGTCCTACGAGCAGTACTTC,CGSGLAGVSYEQYF
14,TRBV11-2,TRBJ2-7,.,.,TGTGCCAGCAGCCCGTGGCCTAGCGACTACGAGCAGTACTTC,CASSPWPSDYEQYF
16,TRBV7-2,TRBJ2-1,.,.,TGTGCCAGCAGCCCCCTGGGGGGTCCCCCCTACAATGAGCAGTTCTTC,CASSPLGGPPYNEQFF
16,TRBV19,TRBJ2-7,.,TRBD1,TGTGCCAGTAGTCGAGACAGGGATCTGAGCTCCTACGAGCAGTACTTC,CASSRDRDLSSYEQYF
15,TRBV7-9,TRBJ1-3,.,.,TGTGCCAGCAGCTTAGCAGACTTCTCTGGAAACACCATATATTTT,CASSLADFSGNTIYF
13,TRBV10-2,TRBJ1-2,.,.,TGCGCCAGCAGTGATATTTCCGTCTACGGCTACACCTTC,CASSDISVYGYTF
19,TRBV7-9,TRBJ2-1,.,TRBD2,TGTGCCAGCAGCTTAGGAAACAGGGGGCTGGGACTAGCGGGCAATGAGCAGTTCTTC,CASSLGNRGLGLAGNEQFF
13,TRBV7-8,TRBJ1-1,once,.,TGTGCCAGCAGCCCAGGTCCGAACCTGGGGGCTTTCTTT,CASSPGPNLGAFF
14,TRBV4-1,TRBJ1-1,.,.,TGCGCCAGCAGCCAAGTCACGCACAGCACTGAAGCTTTCTTT,CASSQVTHSTEAFF
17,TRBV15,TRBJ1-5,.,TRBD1,TGTGCCACCAGCAGAGGAGACAGGGGAGGAGGCAATCAGCCCCAGCATTTT,CATSRGDRGGGNQPQHF
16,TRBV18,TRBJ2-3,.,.,TGTGCCAGCTCACTAATCCGGGGAGCTAGCACAGATACGCAGTATTTT,CASSLIRGASTDTQYF
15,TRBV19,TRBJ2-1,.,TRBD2,TGTGCCAGTAGTAGTGGGACTAGCGGGACCAATGAGCAGTTCTTC,CASSSGTSGTNEQFF
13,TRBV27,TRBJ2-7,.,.,TGTGTCAGTAAGTTCCGGGACACCTACGAGCAGTACTTC,CVSKFRDTYEQYF
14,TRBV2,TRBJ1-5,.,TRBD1,TGTGCCAACCCGACAGGGGGCGTCCATCAGCCCCAGCATTTT,CANPTGGVHQPQHF
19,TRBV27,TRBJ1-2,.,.,TGTGCCAGCAGTCTAGCAGGATTCCAAGGACAGTTGTGGAACTATGGCTACACCTTC,CASSLAGFQGQLWNYGYTF
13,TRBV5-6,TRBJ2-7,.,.,TGTGCCAGCAGCTTAGCAGGTACCTACGAGCAGTACTTC,CASSLAGTYEQYF
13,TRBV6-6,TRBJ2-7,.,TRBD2,TGTGCCAGCAGGCAAGGACTAGCCTACGAGCAGTACTTC,CASRQGLAYEQYF
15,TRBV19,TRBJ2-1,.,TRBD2,TGTGCCAGTAGTATAAGGCGGGGGGCGGGCAATGAGCAGTTCTTC,CASSIRRGAGNEQFF
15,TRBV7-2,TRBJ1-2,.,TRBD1,TGTGCCAGCAGCTCTAATAGACAGGGGAACTATGGCTACACCTTC,CASSSNRQGNYGYTF
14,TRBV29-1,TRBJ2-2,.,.,TGCAGCGTGACCAGAGGGTCGAACACCGGGGAGCTGTTTTTT,CSVTRGSNTGELFF
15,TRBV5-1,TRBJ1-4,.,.,TGCGCCAGCAGCTTGGGGACAGCCATTAATGAAAAACTGTTTTTT,CASSLGTAINEKLFF
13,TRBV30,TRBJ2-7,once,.,TGTGCCTGGAGCCCCGGAGTCTCCTACGAGCAGTACTTC,CAWSPGVSYEQYF
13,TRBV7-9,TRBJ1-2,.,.,TGTGCCAGCAGCCAGGGACGGAACTATGGCTACACCTTC,CASSQGRNYGYTF
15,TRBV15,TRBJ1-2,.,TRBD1,TGTGCCACCAGCCGGGACAGCCGTTCGGACTATGGCTACACCTTC,CATSRDSRSDYGYTF
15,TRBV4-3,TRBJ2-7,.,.,TGCGCCAGCAGCCAAGAATTGAACGGGAGATACGAGCAGTACTTC,CASSQELNGRYEQYF
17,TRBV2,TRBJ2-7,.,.,TGTGCCAGCAGTGAAGCGCTTCAACTAGTTCAATGGGACGAGCAGTACTTC,CASSEALQLVQWDEQYF
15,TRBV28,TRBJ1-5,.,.,TGTGCCAGCATATCGGGGCGGGGGATGAGGCAGCCCCAGCATTTT,CASISGRGMRQPQHF